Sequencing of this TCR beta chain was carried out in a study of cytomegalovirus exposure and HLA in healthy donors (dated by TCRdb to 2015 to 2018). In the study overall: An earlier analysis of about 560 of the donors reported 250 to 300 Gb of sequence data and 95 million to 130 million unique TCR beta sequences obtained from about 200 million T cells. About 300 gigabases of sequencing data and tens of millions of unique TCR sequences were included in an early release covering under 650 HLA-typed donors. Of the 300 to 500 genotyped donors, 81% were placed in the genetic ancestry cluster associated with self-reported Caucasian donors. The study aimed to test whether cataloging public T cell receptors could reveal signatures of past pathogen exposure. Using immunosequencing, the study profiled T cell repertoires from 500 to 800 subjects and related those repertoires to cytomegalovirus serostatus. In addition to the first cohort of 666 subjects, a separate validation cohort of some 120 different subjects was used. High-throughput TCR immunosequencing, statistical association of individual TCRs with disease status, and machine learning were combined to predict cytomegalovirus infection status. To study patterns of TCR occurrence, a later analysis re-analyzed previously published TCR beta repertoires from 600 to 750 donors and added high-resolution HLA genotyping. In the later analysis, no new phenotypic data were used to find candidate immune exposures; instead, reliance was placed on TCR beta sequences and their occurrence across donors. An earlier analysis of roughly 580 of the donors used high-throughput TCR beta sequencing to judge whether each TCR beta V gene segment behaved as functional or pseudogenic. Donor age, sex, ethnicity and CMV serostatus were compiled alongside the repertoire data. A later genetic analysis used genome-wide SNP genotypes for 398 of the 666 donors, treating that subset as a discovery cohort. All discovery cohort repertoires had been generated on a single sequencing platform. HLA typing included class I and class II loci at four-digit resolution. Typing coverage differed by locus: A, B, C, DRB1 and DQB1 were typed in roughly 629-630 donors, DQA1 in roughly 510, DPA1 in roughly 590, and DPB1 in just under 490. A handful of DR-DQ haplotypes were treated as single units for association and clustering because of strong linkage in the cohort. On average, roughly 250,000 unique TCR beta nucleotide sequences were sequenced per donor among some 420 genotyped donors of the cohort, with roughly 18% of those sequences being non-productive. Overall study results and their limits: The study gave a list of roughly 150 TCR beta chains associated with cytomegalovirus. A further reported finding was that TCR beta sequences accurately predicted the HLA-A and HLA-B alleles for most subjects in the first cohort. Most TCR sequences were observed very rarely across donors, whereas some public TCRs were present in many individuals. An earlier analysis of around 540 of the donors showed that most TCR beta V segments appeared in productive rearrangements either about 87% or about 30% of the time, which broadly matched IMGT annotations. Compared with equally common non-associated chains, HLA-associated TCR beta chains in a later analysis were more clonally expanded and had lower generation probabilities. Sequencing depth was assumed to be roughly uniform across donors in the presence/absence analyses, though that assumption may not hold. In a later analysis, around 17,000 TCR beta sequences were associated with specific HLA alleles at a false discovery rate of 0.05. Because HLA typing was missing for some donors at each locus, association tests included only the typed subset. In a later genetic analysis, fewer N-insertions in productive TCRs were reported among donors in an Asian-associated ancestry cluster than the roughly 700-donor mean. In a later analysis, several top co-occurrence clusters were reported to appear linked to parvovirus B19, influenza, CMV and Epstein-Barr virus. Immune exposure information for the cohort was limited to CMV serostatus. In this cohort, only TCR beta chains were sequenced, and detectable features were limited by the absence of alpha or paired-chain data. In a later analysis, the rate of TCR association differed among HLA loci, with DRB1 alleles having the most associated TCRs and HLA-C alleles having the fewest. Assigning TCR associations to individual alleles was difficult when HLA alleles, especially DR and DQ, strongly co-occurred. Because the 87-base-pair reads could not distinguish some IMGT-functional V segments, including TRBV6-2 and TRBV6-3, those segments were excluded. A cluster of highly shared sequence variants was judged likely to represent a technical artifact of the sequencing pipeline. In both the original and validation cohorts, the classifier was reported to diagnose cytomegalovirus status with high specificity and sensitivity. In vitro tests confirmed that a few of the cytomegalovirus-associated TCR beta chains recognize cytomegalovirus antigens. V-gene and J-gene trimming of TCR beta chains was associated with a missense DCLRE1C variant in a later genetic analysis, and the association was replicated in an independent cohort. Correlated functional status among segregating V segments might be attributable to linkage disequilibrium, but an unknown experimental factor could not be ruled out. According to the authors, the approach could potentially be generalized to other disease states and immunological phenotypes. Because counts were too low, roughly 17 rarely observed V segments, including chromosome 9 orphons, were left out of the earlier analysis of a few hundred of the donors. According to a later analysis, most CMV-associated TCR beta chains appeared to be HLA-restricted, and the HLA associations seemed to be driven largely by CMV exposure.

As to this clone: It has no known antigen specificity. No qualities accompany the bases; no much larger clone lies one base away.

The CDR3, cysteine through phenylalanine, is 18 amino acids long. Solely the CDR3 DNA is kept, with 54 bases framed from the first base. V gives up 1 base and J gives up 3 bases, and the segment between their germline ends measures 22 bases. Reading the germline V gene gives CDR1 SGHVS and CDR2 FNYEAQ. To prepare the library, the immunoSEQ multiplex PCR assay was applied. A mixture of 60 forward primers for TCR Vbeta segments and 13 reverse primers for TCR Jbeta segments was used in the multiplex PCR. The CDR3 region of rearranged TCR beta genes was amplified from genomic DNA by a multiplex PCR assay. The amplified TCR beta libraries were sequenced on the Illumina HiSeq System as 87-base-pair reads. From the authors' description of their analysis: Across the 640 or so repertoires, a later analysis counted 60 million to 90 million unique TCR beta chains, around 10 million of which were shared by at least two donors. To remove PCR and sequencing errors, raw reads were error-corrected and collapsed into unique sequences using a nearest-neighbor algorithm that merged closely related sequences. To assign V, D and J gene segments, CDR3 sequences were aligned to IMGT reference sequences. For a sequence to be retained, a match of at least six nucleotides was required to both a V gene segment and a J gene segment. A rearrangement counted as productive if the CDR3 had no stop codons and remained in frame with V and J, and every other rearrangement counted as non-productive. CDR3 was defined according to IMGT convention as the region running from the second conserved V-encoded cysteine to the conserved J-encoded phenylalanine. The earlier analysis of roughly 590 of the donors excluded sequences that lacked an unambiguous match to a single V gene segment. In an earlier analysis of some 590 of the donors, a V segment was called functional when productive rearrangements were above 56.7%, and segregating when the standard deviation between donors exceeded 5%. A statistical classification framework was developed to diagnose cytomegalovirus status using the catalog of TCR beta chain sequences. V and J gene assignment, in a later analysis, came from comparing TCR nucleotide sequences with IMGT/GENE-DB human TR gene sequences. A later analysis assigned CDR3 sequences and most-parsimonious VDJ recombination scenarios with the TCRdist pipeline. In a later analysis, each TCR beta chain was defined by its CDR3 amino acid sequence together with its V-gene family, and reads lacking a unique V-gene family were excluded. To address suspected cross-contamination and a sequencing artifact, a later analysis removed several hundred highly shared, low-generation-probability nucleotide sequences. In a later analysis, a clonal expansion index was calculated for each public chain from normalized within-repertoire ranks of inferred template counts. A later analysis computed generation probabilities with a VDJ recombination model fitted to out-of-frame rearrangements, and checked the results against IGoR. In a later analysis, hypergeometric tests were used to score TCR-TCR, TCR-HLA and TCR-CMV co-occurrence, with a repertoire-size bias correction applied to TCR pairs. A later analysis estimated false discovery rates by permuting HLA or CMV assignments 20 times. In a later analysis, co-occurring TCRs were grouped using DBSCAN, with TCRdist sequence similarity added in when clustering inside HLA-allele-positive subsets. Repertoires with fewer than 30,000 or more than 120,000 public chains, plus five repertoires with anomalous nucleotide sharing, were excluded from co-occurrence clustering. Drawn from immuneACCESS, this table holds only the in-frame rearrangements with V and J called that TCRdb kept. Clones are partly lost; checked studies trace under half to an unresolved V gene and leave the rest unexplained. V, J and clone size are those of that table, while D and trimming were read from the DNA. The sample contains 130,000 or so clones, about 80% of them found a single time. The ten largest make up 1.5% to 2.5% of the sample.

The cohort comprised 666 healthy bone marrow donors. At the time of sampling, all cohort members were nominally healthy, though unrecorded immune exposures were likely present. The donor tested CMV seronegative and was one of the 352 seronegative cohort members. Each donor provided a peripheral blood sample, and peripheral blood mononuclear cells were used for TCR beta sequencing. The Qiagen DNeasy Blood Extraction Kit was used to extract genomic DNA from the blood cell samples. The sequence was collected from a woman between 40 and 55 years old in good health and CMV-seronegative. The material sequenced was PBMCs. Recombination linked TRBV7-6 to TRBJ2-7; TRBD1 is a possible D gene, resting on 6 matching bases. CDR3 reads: CASSLVGNKQGSGYEQYF. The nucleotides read TGTGCCAGCAGCTTAGTGGGGAACAAACAGGGTTCCGGCTACGAGCAGTACTTC.